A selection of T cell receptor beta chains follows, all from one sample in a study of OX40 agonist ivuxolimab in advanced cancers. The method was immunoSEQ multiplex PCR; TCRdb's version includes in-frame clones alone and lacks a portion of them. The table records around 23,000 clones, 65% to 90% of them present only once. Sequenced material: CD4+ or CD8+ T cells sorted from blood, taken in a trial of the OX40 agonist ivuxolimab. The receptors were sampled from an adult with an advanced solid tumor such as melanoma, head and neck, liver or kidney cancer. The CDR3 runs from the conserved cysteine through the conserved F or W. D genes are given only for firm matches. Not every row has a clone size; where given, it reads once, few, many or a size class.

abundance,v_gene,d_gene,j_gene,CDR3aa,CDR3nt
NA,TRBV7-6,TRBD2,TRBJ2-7,CASSAGLALFNEQYF,TGTGCCAGCAGCGCCGGACTAGCCCTTTTCAACGAGCAGTACTTC
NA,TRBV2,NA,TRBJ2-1,CASREGQTKYNEQFF,TGTGCCAGCAGAGAAGGACAGACGAAATACAATGAGCAGTTCTTC
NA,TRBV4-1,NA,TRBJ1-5,CASSQGGYSNQPQHF,TGCGCCAGCAGCCAAGGAGGGTATAGCAATCAGCCCCAGCATTTT
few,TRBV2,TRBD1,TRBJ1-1,CASSEEQGAPMNTEAFF,TGTGCCAGCAGTGAAGAGCAGGGGGCCCCCATGAACACTGAAGCTTTCTTT
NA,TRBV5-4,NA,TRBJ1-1,CASSLKTTGLNPLRNTEAFF,TGTGCCAGCAGCCTGAAAACGACAGGTTTAAATCCCTTGCGGAACACTGAAGCTTTCTTT
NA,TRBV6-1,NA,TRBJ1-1,CASREGLNTEAFF,TGTGCCAGCAGGGAGGGACTGAACACTGAAGCTTTCTTT
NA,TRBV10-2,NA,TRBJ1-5,CASRDGGAGNQPQHF,TGCGCCAGCAGGGACGGGGGCGCGGGCAATCAGCCCCAGCATTTT
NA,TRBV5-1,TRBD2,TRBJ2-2,CASSGWASGRNTGELFF,TGCGCCAGCAGCGGGTGGGCTAGCGGGCGAAACACCGGGGAGCTGTTTTTT
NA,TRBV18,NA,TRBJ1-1,CASSTAGAMNTEAFF,TGTGCCAGCTCAACAGCAGGGGCCATGAACACTGAAGCTTTCTTT
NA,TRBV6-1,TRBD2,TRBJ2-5,CASSANPAGGRETQYF,TGTGCCAGCAGTGCCAACCCAGCGGGGGGGAGGGAGACCCAGTACTTC
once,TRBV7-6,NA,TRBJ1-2,CASSSGAGYYGYTF,TGTGCCAGCAGCTCCGGGGCAGGGTACTATGGCTACACCTTC
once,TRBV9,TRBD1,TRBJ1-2,CASSATGGPYGYTF,TGTGCCAGCAGCGCTACAGGGGGCCCCTATGGCTACACCTTC
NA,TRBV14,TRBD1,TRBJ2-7,CASSQGRGREYEQYF,TGTGCCAGCAGCCAAGGCAGGGGGCGCGAGTACGAGCAGTACTTC
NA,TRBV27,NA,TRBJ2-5,CASSLSRGETQYF,TGTGCCAGCAGTTTGTCACGGGGGGAGACCCAGTACTTC
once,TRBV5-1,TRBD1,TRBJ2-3,CASIQGVTGSGDTQYF,TGCGCCAGCATCCAAGGAGTGACAGGGTCGGGGGATACGCAGTATTTT
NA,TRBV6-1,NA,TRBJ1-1,CASRMGMNTEAFF,TGTGCCAGCAGGATGGGGATGAACACTGAAGCTTTCTTT
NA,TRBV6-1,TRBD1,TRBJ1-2,CASSDLLISGTGNYGYTF,TGTGCCAGCAGTGACCTTTTAATTTCCGGGACAGGGAACTATGGCTACACCTTC
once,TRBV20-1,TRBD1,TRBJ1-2,CSARGQGITF,TGCAGTGCTCGGGGACAGGGGATCACCTTC
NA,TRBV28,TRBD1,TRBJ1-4,CASSLDRAPTNEKLFF,TGTGCCAGCAGTTTAGACAGGGCCCCAACTAATGAAAAACTGTTTTTT
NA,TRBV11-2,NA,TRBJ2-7,CASRQLQGFSYEQYF,TGTGCCAGCAGACAGCTCCAGGGATTTTCCTACGAGCAGTACTTC
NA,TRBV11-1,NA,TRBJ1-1,CASSPQARGATTEAFF,TGTGCCAGCAGCCCCCAGGCCCGGGGCGCGACCACTGAAGCTTTCTTT
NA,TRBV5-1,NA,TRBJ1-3,CASSLGDIDSGNTIYF,TGCGCCAGCAGCTTGGGAGACATCGACTCTGGAAACACCATATATTTT
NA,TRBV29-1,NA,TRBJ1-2,CSVDISDSPQGGYTF,TGCAGCGTTGATATTTCGGACAGCCCCCAGGGTGGCTACACCTTC
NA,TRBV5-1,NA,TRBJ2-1,CASSLGGFSSYNEQFF,TGCGCCAGCAGCTTGGGAGGGTTTAGCTCCTACAATGAGCAGTTCTTC